This is a list of T cell receptor beta chains from one sample in a study of CD8 T cells in Susac syndrome. One entry per CDR3 protein, called by TCRdb with MiXCR from the immunoSEQ multiplex PCR reads. This table has approximately 190,000 distinct CDR3 sequences, about 91% appearing once. Input material: CD4+ T cells from PBMCs. These receptors came from a human donor with Susac syndrome. Both conserved end residues are trimmed from each CDR3. D genes are given only for firm matches. The size of a clone is reported for some rows only, either as once, few or many, or as a class for expanded clones.

d_gene	v_gene	j_gene	abundance	CDR3aa
.	TRBV3-1	TRBJ2-7	once	ASSQDGREQY
TRBD2	TRBV19	TRBJ2-5	.	ASSKAVAGGPVETQY
.	TRBV4-1	TRBJ1-1	.	ASSQWGTDAGATEAF
TRBD1	TRBV2	TRBJ1-4	.	ASTDPGQGEKLF
.	TRBV18	TRBJ2-1	.	ASSGERPPGNEQF
.	TRBV29-1	TRBJ2-3	.	SVESDTDTQY
.	TRBV5-6	TRBJ1-5	.	ASSLSSHQPQH
TRBD2	TRBV29-1	TRBJ2-2	.	SARRGLAGARTGELF
.	TRBV2	TRBJ2-5	.	ASSRNQETQY
TRBD1	TRBV18	TRBJ2-2	.	ASSPGQSTGELF
.	TRBV5-4	TRBJ2-4	.	ASSSRGHWENIQY
.	TRBV29-1	TRBJ2-5	.	SVDVPRGGETQY
TRBD1	TRBV2	TRBJ2-3	.	ASSLGTGTMADTQY
TRBD1	TRBV12-3/TRBV12-4	TRBJ2-1	.	ASSSALTGDNEQF
TRBD2	TRBV29-1	TRBJ2-1	.	SVKASGSAEQF
.	TRBV9	TRBJ1-6	.	ASSVGGQPDNSPLH
.	TRBV15	TRBJ1-1	.	ATSRKTGNTEAF
TRBD2	TRBV3-1	TRBJ2-1	few	ASSQVAGGYNEQF
.	TRBV12-3/TRBV12-4	TRBJ1-4	.	ASSLRWEGEKLF
TRBD1	TRBV20-1	TRBJ2-7	.	SARDGTGGTYEQY
.	TRBV3-1	TRBJ1-5	.	ASSQQRDQPQH
.	TRBV12-3/TRBV12-4	TRBJ2-5	.	ASSWTEETQY
.	TRBV9	TRBJ2-6	.	ASSVVGSGAGANVLT
.	TRBV25-1	TRBJ2-2	.	ASSERGTANTGELF
.	TRBV12-3/TRBV12-4	TRBJ2-7	few	ASSLGGLSYEQY
.	TRBV29-1	TRBJ1-1	.	SVGDDTEAF
.	TRBV12-3/TRBV12-4	TRBJ1-2	.	ASSLGAQGPYGYT
.	TRBV5-4	TRBJ2-1	.	ASSSGTVRGLNEQF
.	TRBV28	TRBJ2-2	once	ASSQGLSTGELF
TRBD2	TRBV20-1	TRBJ2-1	once	SVVSREGHSYNEQF
.	TRBV2	TRBJ1-1	.	ARKDRGEAF
.	TRBV2	TRBJ2-5	.	ASSPLGETQY
.	TRBV10-3	TRBJ2-2	.	AISVPAGELF
TRBD1	TRBV20-1	TRBJ1-1	.	SARGQENTEAF
.	TRBV29-1	TRBJ1-3	.	SVAGRLGNTIY
.	TRBV6-5	TRBJ1-2	.	ASSYSWSMGYT
TRBD1	TRBV9	TRBJ1-1	.	ASSPGGLVTEAF
.	TRBV2	TRBJ2-5	.	ASGGDKAETQY
TRBD1	TRBV9	TRBJ2-2	.	ASSLDGTVNTGELF
.	TRBV20-1	TRBJ2-7	.	SAIINEQY
.	TRBV7-9	TRBJ2-7	once	ASSSRDPQLTYEQY